These 26 T cell receptor beta chains were all obtained from the same sample, sequenced in a study of shared clonotypes between healthy human individuals. TCRdb keeps only in-frame clones here, not all; method: immunoSEQ multiplex PCR. The sample comprises some 630,000 clones, about two thirds of which are singletons, and 1.8% rests with the top ten. Sample: memory CD4+ T cells sorted from blood. The subset is: CD45RA-negative fraction. Every receptor here comes from a woman aged 25 to 39 in good health.

The chain couples TRBV5-1 to TRBJ1-1, with D possibly TRBD1 on 5 matching bases. CDR3 length: 13 residues. Germline-derived CDR1 and CDR2 are SGHRS and YFSETQ. Trimming removed 0 bases at V and 6 bases at J, with 9 bases between. Here the CDR3 reads CASSLGRVPEAFF. The CDR3 bases are TGCGCCAGCAGCTTGGGCAGGGTCCCTGAAGCTTTCTTT.

The chain has TRBV28 and TRBJ2-3; 7 bases fit TRBD2. Unmatched junction bases numbered 7, after V lost 7 bases and J lost 3 bases. This CDR3 spans 14 amino acids. Germline CDR1 and CDR2: MDHEN and SYDVKM. In DNA, the CDR3 is TGTGCCAGCACCTTAGTGGGAGGGACAGATACGCAGTATTTT. It codes for CASTLVGGTDTQYF.

This chain uses TRBV7-3 with TRBJ2-1; D is unclear. CDR3 length: 15 amino acids. The V end lost 0 bases, the J end lost 6 bases, and 12 bases lay between the germline ends. Germline values: CDR1 SGHTA, CDR2 FQGTGA. The CDR3 coding sequence is TGTGCCAGCAGCTTAACGGTAACAAATACCAATGAGCAGTTCTTC. Its translation: CASSLTVTNTNEQFF.

Remarks on this clone: Different DNA sequences within this sample yield the same CDR3. The rearrangement links TRBV4-1 to TRBJ1-1, with D unclear. CDR3 length: 14 amino acids. The germline V and J ends were trimmed by 4 bases and 1 base, with 10 bases remaining between them. CDR1 MGHRA and CDR2 YSYEKL come from the germline V gene. The DNA for the CDR3 is TGCGCCAGCAGCCCAAGCGGGAGGAACACTGAAGCTTTCTTT. Encoded protein: CASSPSGRNTEAFF.

This clone has ten or more counts. The chain joins TRBV2 to TRBJ2-3; weak D call: TRBD2 (6 bases). The CDR3 is 10 residues long. CDR1 SNHLY and CDR2 FYNNEI come from the germline V gene. The V gene lost 5 bases and the J gene lost 14 bases, with 11 bases spanning the gap. This chain's CDR3 is CASSSKLAYF. Written as DNA, the CDR3 is TGTGCCAGCAGTAGTAAACTAGCGTATTTT.

V gene TRBV19 combines with J gene TRBJ2-1, with TRBD1 matching 12 bases. Germline CDR1 LNHDA, CDR2 SQIVND (reference sequence). This CDR3 contains 16 residues. The trim removed 6 bases at V and 5 bases at J, leaving 8 bases unmatched. For the CDR3, the DNA is TGTGCCAGTAGGACCCCGGGACAGGGGGCAAACAATGAGCAGTTCTTC. Its translation is CASRTPGQGANNEQFF.

The CDR3 loop reads CASSLVGRGTYEQYF. CDR3 coding DNA: TGTGCCAGCAGCTTAGTCGGGAGGGGAACCTACGAGCAGTACTTC. The V and J genes are TRBV7-9 and TRBJ2-7; TRBD2 aligns across 8 bases. The CDR3 runs 15 residues. V lost 1 base to trimming and J lost 2 bases; unmatched junction nucleotides: 4. Germline CDR1 reads SEHNR; CDR2 reads FQNEAQ (reference sequence).

The chain has TRBV5-6 and TRBJ2-3; no definite D call. V was cut by 1 base and J by 1 base, with 13 bases left in between. Germline CDR1 is SGHDT and CDR2 is YYEEEE. The CDR3 contains 16 residues. CDR3 bases: TGTGCCAGCAGCTTGAGTAGGGTCCGGCGCACAGATACGCAGTATTTT. Translating it yields CASSLSRVRRTDTQYF.

The chain carries TRBV11-2 and TRBJ2-5; D possibly corresponds to TRBD2 (5 bases). The CDR3 covers 16 residues. Germline lookup yields CDR1 SGHAT and CDR2 FQNNGV. Trimming stripped 4 bases from V and 5 bases from J, with 20 bases between. Here the CDR3 DNA reads TGTGCCAGCAGCTCCCGCTCACTAGGGCCCTCTGAGACCCAGTACTTC. Translating gives CASSSRSLGPSETQYF.

This chain connects TRBV18 to TRBJ2-7, with D maybe TRBD2 (5 bases). The ends were cut back, 3 bases at V and 7 bases at J, with 13 bases in the middle. Looked up from germline, CDR1 is KGHSH and CDR2 is LQKENI. The CDR3 loop spans 13 amino acids. The CDR3 DNA reads as TGTGCCAGCTCACCTTCCCACGGGGAAGAGCAGTACTTC. Residues: CASSPSHGEEQYF.

The chain recombines TRBV11-2 with TRBJ2-1; the D is unclear. V dropped 2 bases and J dropped 1 base, with 9 bases sitting between them. The germline CDR1 and CDR2 sequences are SGHAT and FQNNGV. This CDR3 spans 15 amino acids. Written as DNA, the CDR3 is TGTGCCAGCAGCTTATCGATCACTTCCTACAATGAGCAGTTCTTC. It is translated as CASSLSITSYNEQFF.

In its sample, this clone was seen many times. V is TRBV2 and J is TRBJ2-4; D is ambiguous. Germline V gene data show CDR1 as SNHLY and CDR2 as FYNNEI. V was trimmed by 10 bases and J by 0 bases, leaving 13 bases between them. The CDR3 is 14 amino acids. CDR3 residues: CATKREVAKNIQYF. The CDR3, as DNA: TGTGCCACCAAACGAGAAGTAGCCAAAAACATTCAGTACTTC.

This clone was detected a few times. V usage is TRBV7-8 and J usage is TRBJ1-6, with 9 bases identical to TRBD1. Germline CDR1 is SGHVS and CDR2 is FQNEAQ. V was pared by 5 bases and J by 7 bases, with 9 bases of the junction left unmatched. CDR3 length: 16 residues. The CDR3 coding sequence is TGTGCCAGCAGCCAGGCGGGACAGGGTACGAATTCACCCCTCCACTTT. As protein: CASSQAGQGTNSPLHF.

This clone showed up just a few times. J is TRBJ2-2 and V is TRBV7-8; 8 nucleotides match TRBD1. The CDR3 consists of 16 residues. Trimming removed 6 bases from V and 5 bases from J; junction bases left unmatched: 11. The germline CDR1 and CDR2 sequences are SGHVS and FQNEAQ. The CDR3 bases are TGTGCCAGCAGTTCCGGCCAGGGGGCGAGAACCGGGGAGCTGTTTTTT. Protein product: CASSSGQGARTGELFF.

J is TRBJ1-2 and V is TRBV2; the match to TRBD1 covers 7 bases. The germline CDR1 and CDR2 sequences are SNHLY and FYNNEI. The CDR3 runs to 13 residues. The junction had 5 bases not matched to a gene; V was cut back by 5 bases and J by 5 bases. CDR3 sequence reads: CASSRDSSYGYTF. CDR3 nucleotide sequence: TGTGCCAGCAGTCGGGACAGCTCTTATGGCTACACCTTC.

The genes are TRBV5-1 and TRBJ2-5; D is unresolved. The germline V and J ends were trimmed by 0 bases and 5 bases, with 14 bases remaining between them. Germline CDR1 SGHRS, CDR2 YFSETQ. This CDR3 region has 15 residues. CDR3 in DNA: TGCGCCAGCAGCTTGGATTCGCGGTTGGAGGAGACCCAGTACTTC. As protein: CASSLDSRLEETQYF.

The chain employs TRBV7-2 and TRBJ1-2; D is unclear. Germline V gives CDR1 SGHTA, CDR2 FQGNSA. CDR3 length: 12 residues. V gave up 4 bases and J gave up 10 bases, with 13 bases separating them. CDR3 coding DNA: TGTGCCAGCAGCTCGACGAGGGAGTCCTACACCTTC. Amino acid sequence: CASSSTRESYTF.

The chain is built from TRBV13 and TRBJ1-4; a possible D gene is TRBD1 (5 bases). Germline CDR1 is PRHDT and CDR2 is FYEKMQ (reference sequence). The CDR3 has 14 amino acids. V shed 5 bases and J shed 7 bases, with 14 bases lying between them. The CDR3 DNA sequence: TGTGCCAGCAGCCTATCCGGGACGCGTGAAAAACTGTTTTTT. It translates to CASSLSGTREKLFF.

The chain uses TRBV9 and TRBJ2-7; D is uncertain. The germline CDR1 and CDR2 sequences are SGDLS and YYNGEE. The CDR3 runs to 12 residues. The ends were cut back, 4 bases at V and 6 bases at J, with 11 bases in the middle. CDR3 sequence: CASSQARIEQYF. The CDR3 DNA reads TGTGCCAGCAGCCAAGCTAGAATCGAGCAGTACTTC.

This chain connects TRBV2 to TRBJ2-1; TRBD1 matches 7 bases. V was clipped by 7 bases and J by 1 base; unmatched bases: 4. In germline, CDR1 is SNHLY, CDR2 FYNNEI. This CDR3 region has 14 residues. The CDR3, as DNA: TGTGCCAGCACTAGACAGGGATCCTACAATGAGCAGTTCTTC. Amino acid sequence: CASTRQGSYNEQFF.

This clone came up a few times. The chain is built from TRBV2 and TRBJ1-2; tentative D call: TRBD1 (6 bases). The germline gives CDR1 SNHLY, CDR2 FYNNEI. Deletions cut 7 bases from V and 8 bases from J, with 14 bases between. The CDR3 has 12 amino acids. The CDR3 here is CASTIARGGYTF. CDR3 in DNA: TGTGCCAGCACAATAGCCAGGGGAGGCTACACCTTC.

The rearrangement uses TRBV27 and TRBJ2-7, with 8 bases fitting TRBD1. CDR1 MNHEY and CDR2 SMNVEV come from the germline V gene (reference sequence). CDR3 length equals 13 residues. The V and J ends lost 5 bases and 6 bases, in that order; junction bases with no gene match: 6. The CDR3 is CASSPRQGFEQYF. For the CDR3, the DNA is TGTGCCAGCAGTCCAAGACAGGGGTTCGAGCAGTACTTC.

The rearrangement uses TRBV5-1 and TRBJ1-2, with TRBD1 matching over 8 bases. CDR1 and CDR2 from the germline V gene are SGHRS and YFSETQ. The CDR3 extends over 12 amino acids. V trimming: 4 bases; J trimming: 8 bases; junction bases outside the gene matches: 4. The chain's CDR3 is CASSGQGAGYTF. CDR3 nucleotides: TGCGCCAGCAGCGGGCAGGGGGCCGGCTACACCTTC. The whole variable domain, filled in from reference TRBV5-1 and TRBJ1-2, reads KAGVTQTPRYLIKTRGQQVTLSCSPISGHRSVSWYQQTPGQGLQFLFEYFSETQRNKGNFPGRFSGRQFSNSRSEMNVSTLELGDSALYLCASSGQGAGYTFGSGTRLTVV.

This sequence joins TRBV18 and TRBJ1-5, with D unclear. Germline loops: CDR1 KGHSH, CDR2 LQKENI. V lost 2 bases and J lost 6, with 11 bases in between. CDR3 length equals 14 residues. DNA for the CDR3: TGTGCCAGCTCACCAAAGGGAATGGCTCAGCCCCAGCATTTT. This sequence encodes CASSPKGMAQPQHF.

The rearrangement links TRBV11-2 to TRBJ2-7; D possibly matches TRBD1 or TRBD2 (5 bases each). The length of the CDR3 is 15 residues. With 6 bases removed from V and 2 bases from J, the gap between germline ends came to 17 bases. Germline loops: CDR1 SGHAT, CDR2 FQNNGV. The chain's CDR3 is CASRTAGRGAYEQYF. The CDR3 DNA reads as TGTGCCAGCAGGACGGCAGGCCGAGGGGCCTACGAGCAGTACTTC.

The chain uses TRBV20-1 and TRBJ2-7; no clear D. Between the trimmed V and J ends, which lost 5 bases and 5 bases, there was a span of 10 bases. The CDR3 runs to 11 residues. From germline, CDR1 is DFQATT and CDR2 SNEGSKA (reference sequence). The CDR3 spells CSASYLDEQYF. The CDR3 DNA follows: TGCAGTGCTTCCTACTTGGACGAGCAGTACTTC.